These T cell receptor beta chains were read from a single sample in a study of Tregs in tolerant kidney transplant recipients. Data came from immunoSEQ multiplex PCR; TCRdb stores just in-frame clones and leaves some out. The data show under 85,000 clones, with roughly 91% seen just once and about 0.37% held by the top ten. The specimen was CD4+ T cells from blood, collected before the transplant. The receptors originated from a human donor who received a combined kidney and bone marrow transplant. Both conserved end residues are part of each CDR3. A D gene is named only where the DNA matches it firmly. Size values are once, few and many counts, or a class for expanded clones, and some rows have none.

>TRBV28|.|.|TRBJ1-4
TGTGCCAGCAGTTCCATTCGCGGGGCCCCTAATGAAAAACTGTTTTTT
CASSSIRGAPNEKLFF
>TRBV4-3|.|.|TRBJ2-1
TGCGCCAGCAGCCAGCCGGGACTCCTAAAGAATGAGCAGTTCTTC
CASSQPGLLKNEQFF
>TRBV5-1|.|.|TRBJ2-2
TGCGCCAGCAGCTTGGCCATAGGGGGTACCGGGGAGCTGTTTTTT
CASSLAIGGTGELFF
>TRBV30|.|.|TRBJ2-3
TGTGCCTGGAGCCCTCCGAGCGTCACAGATACGCAGTATTTT
CAWSPPSVTDTQYF
>TRBV27|.|.|TRBJ2-7
TGTGCCAGCAGAAGACAGGAATTTTCCCCCTACGAGCAGTACTTC
CASRRQEFSPYEQYF
>TRBV2|.|TRBD1|TRBJ1-1
TGTGCCAGCAGTGCCGGGACAGGGACGAGAACTGAAGCTTTCTTT
CASSAGTGTRTEAFF
>TRBV7-2|.|.|TRBJ1-1
TGTGCCAGCAGCTATGGGAGATTAATATCCGAAGCTTTCTTT
CASSYGRLISEAFF
>TRBV10-2|.|TRBD1|TRBJ1-5
TGCGCCAGCAGTGAGGTACAGGGGAATCAGCCCCAGCATTTT
CASSEVQGNQPQHF
>TRBV2|.|.|TRBJ1-5
TGTGCCAGCAGTGAAGCGCTTGGGCAGAATCAGCCCCAGCATTTT
CASSEALGQNQPQHF
>TRBV7-8|.|.|TRBJ2-7
TGTGCCAGCGCTTTTGCGGGGAAAAACGAGCAGTACTTC
CASAFAGKNEQYF
>TRBV7-2|.|TRBD1|TRBJ2-7
TGTGCCAGCAGCTTATGGGACAGGGCCTACGAGCAGTACTTC
CASSLWDRAYEQYF
>TRBV30|.|TRBD2|TRBJ2-7
TGTGCCTGGACGGCGGGAGGCTACGAGCAGTACTTC
CAWTAGGYEQYF
>TRBV7-2|once|TRBD2|TRBJ2-3
TGTGCCAGCAGCCAGGGACTAGCGGGAGGGGTAGATACGCAGTATTTT
CASSQGLAGGVDTQYF